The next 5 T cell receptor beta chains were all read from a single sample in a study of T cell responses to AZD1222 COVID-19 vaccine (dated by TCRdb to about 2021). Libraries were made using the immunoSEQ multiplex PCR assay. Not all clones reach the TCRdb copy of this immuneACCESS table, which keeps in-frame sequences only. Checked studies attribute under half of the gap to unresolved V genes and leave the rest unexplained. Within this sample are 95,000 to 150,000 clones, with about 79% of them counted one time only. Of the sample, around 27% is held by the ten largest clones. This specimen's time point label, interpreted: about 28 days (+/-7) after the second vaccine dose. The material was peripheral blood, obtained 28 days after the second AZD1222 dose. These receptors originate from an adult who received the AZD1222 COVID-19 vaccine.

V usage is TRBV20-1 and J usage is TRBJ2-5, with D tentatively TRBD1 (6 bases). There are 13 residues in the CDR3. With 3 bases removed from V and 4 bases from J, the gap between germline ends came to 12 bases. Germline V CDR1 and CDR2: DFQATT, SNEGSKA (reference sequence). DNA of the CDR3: TGCAGTGCTAGTTCACAGGGCCGAGAGACCCAGTACTTC. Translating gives CSASSQGRETQYF.

CDR3 bases: TGTGCCAGCAGCTCCGGGTGGGACGAGCAGTACTTC. Translation gives CASSSGWDEQYF. This chain joins TRBV5-6 and TRBJ2-7; unclear D gene. The CDR3 runs to 12 residues. In germline, CDR1 is SGHDT, CDR2 YYEEEE. The V and J ends lost 3 bases and 5 bases respectively, with 9 bases between them. Complete variable domain (other parts from reference TRBV5-6 and TRBJ2-7): DAGVTQSPTHLIKTRGQQVTLRCSPKSGHDTVSWYQQALGQGPQFIFQYYEEEERQRGNFPDRFSGHQFPNYSSELNVNALLLGDSALYLCASSSGWDEQYFGPGTRLTVT.

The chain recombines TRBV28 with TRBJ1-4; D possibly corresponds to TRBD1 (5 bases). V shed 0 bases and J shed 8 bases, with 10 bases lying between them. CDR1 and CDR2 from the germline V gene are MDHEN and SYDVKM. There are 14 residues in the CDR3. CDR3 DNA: TGTGCCAGCAGTTTATGGGGGGGTCGGGAAAAACTGTTTTTT. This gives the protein CASSLWGGREKLFF.

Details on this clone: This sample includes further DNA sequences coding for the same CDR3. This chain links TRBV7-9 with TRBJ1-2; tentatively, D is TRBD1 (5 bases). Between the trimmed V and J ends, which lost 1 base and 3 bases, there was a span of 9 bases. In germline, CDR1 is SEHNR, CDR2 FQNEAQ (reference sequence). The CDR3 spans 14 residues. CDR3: CASSLGQGDYGYTF. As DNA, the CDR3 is TGTGCCAGCAGCTTAGGTCAGGGCGACTATGGCTACACCTTC.

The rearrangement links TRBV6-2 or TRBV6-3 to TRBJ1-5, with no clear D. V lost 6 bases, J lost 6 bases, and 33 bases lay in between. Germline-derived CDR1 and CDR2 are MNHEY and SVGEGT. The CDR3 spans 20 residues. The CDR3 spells CASSLTKGRQSARGSQPQHF. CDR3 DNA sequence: TGTGCCAGCAGCCTCACGAAAGGGAGGCAATCAGCGCGAGGGAGTCAGCCCCAGCATTTT.